What follows are 20 T cell receptor beta chains derived from one specimen sequenced in a study of blood T cells in healthy people across ages (dated by TCRdb to between 2014 and 2016). Libraries were made using 5' RACE. TCRdb lists the instrument as Illumina HiSeq 2500. A second PCR of about 7 to 12 cycles was run with a J-beta primer mix and a sample-barcoded 5' primer. The raw public reads went through TCRdb reprocessing: fastp at Q25, MiXCR clone calling, in-frame beta chains kept. Rows are unified per CDR3 protein, each entry keeping the most common DNA and genes. Within this sample are 800,000 or so distinct CDR3 sequences, with just under 25% of them counted one time only. The ten largest clones add up to more than 3% of the sample. This sample also appeared in a second study, on T cells of mothers and their children.

The material sequenced was blood. The receptor set was obtained from a boy between 5 and 17 years old in good health.

A few counts support this clonotype. The CDR3 protein is CASGLSSEGAETQYF. In DNA, the CDR3 is TGTGCTAGTGGTTTGTCTAGCGAGGGCGCTGAGACCCAGTACTTC. This chain joins TRBV12-5 and TRBJ2-5, with D perhaps matching TRBD2 (6 bases). The germline V gene encodes CDR1 LGHNT and CDR2 FRNRAP. V lost 2 bases to trimming and J lost 5 bases, with 15 bases between them. This CDR3 has 15 residues.

J is TRBJ2-1 and V is TRBV27, with 8 bases identical to TRBD1. This CDR3 is built from 11 residues. The germline V gene encodes CDR1 MNHEY and CDR2 SMNVEV (reference sequence). With V trimmed by 5 bases and J by 12 bases, 3 bases remained unmatched. CDR3 loop: CASSRTGRQFF. Here the CDR3 DNA reads TGTGCCAGCAGTCGGACAGGGCGGCAGTTCTTC.

This clonotype was seen more than once but under ten times. The genes are TRBV29-1 and TRBJ2-2; the D gene is possibly TRBD2 (5 bases). Per the germline V gene, CDR1 is SQVTM and CDR2 is ANQGSEA. CDR3 length: 13 amino acids. The CDR3 protein is CSVRGWNTGELFF. CDR3 bases: TGCAGTGTGAGAGGGTGGAACACCGGGGAGCTGTTTTTT.

At least ten counts were recorded for this clonotype. This chain joins TRBV2 and TRBJ2-5, with D possibly being TRBD2 (6 bases). The germline CDR1 and CDR2 sequences are SNHLY and FYNNEI. Trimming left V 7 bases short and J 5 bases short, with 8 bases between. CDR3 length: 11 amino acids. CDR3 region: CASTLAETQYF. The CDR3 nucleotides are TGTGCCAGCACCCTAGCGGAGACCCAGTACTTC. The complete variable domain, with remaining parts taken from reference TRBV2 and TRBJ2-5, reads EPEVTQTPSHQVTQMGQEVILRCVPISNHLYFYWYRQILGQKVEFLVSFYNNEISEKSEIFDDQFSVERPDGSNFTLKIRSTKLEDSAMYFCASTLAETQYFGPGTRLLVL.

The V call is TRBV5-1, the J call TRBJ1-1; TRBD1 is a possible D gene (5 bases). Germline V gives CDR1 SGHRS, CDR2 YFSETQ. The CDR3 extends over 13 amino acids. V lost 0 bases and J lost 11, with 14 bases in between. The CDR3 nucleotides read TGCGCCAGCAGCTTGGAATCGGCAGGGTTGGCTTTCTTT. It translates to CASSLESAGLAFF.

This chain connects TRBV20-1 to TRBJ2-5; D might be TRBD2 (5 bases). The V end lost 4 bases, the J end lost 4 bases, and 10 bases lay between the germline ends. The germline V gene has CDR1 DFQATT and CDR2 SNEGSKA (reference sequence). This CDR3 has 12 residues. CDR3 loop: CSAILASETQYF. The CDR3 bases are TGCAGTGCTATCCTAGCATCAGAGACCCAGTACTTC.

V is TRBV6-5 and J is TRBJ1-1, with 9 bases identical to TRBD1. This CDR3 has 16 amino acids. V trimming: 0 bases; J trimming: 4 bases; junction bases outside the gene matches: 6. Germline-derived CDR1 and CDR2 are MNHEY and SVGAGI. CDR3 sequence (DNA): TGTGCCAGCAGTTACTCGATAGGACAGGGGTCCACTGAAGCTTTCTTT. Amino acids: CASSYSIGQGSTEAFF.

The chain uses TRBV12-3 or TRBV12-4 and TRBJ2-3; 8 bases are a match to TRBD1. The V segment lost 6 bases and the J segment 4 bases; nucleotides outside the gene matches: 9. The CDR3 spans 15 residues. The chain's CDR3 is CASSETDRAADTQYF. The CDR3 region has the DNA TGTGCCAGCAGCGAGACGGACAGGGCGGCAGATACGCAGTATTTT.

This clonotype has more than one count but fewer than ten. V gene TRBV5-1 combines with J gene TRBJ2-3; tentative D call: TRBD2 (5 bases). Trimming removed 3 bases from V and 6 bases from J, with 8 bases in between. CDR3 length equals 12 residues. The germline V gene encodes CDR1 SGHRS and CDR2 YFSETQ. CDR3 protein: CASSWEFDTQYF. CDR3 bases: TGCGCCAGCAGCTGGGAGTTTGATACGCAGTATTTT.

The chain employs TRBV28 and TRBJ1-1; D is unresolved. Looked up from germline, CDR1 is MDHEN and CDR2 is SYDVKM. Trimming pared 5 bases from V and 1 base from J, leaving 8 bases between. This CDR3 region has 13 residues. The DNA of the CDR3 is TGTGCCAGCAGTGGACCGCCGAACACTGAAGCTTTCTTT. Protein product: CASSGPPNTEAFF.

This chain joins TRBV12-3 or TRBV12-4 and TRBJ1-6; no clear D gene. V was pared by 0 bases and J by 11 bases, with 11 bases between. The CDR3 extends over 14 amino acids. Here the CDR3 DNA reads TGTGCCAGCAGTTTAGCCCGGACGGAAGCACCCCTCCACTTT. Its translation is CASSLARTEAPLHF.

This clonotype showed up just a few times. This chain uses TRBV28 with TRBJ2-5; no firm D call. CDR1 is MDHEN and CDR2 is SYDVKM in the germline V gene. CDR3 length: 14 amino acids. With 7 bases removed from V and 0 bases from J, the gap between germline ends came to 12 bases. CDR3 residues: CASTSRRYQETQYF. The CDR3 DNA is TGTGCCAGCACCAGCCGACGGTACCAAGAGACCCAGTACTTC.

Notes on this clonotype: Germline is not matched at one junction end, which may reflect a read error. This chain links TRBV7-7 with TRBJ2-1; tentatively, D is TRBD1 or TRBD2 (5 bases each). The J call may be mistaken, given a closer DNA end match to TRBJ2-5. The germline gives CDR1 SSHAT, CDR2 FNYEAQ (reference sequence). This CDR3 comprises 13 residues. CDR3 DNA sequence: TGTGCTAGCAGCTCCCGGGACGGAGTCACCCAGTACTTC. Its translation is CASSSRDGVTQYF.

This rearrangement joins TRBV20-1 to TRBJ1-2, with no clear D. V shed 6 bases and J shed 1 base, with 15 bases lying between them. The CDR3 is 14 amino acids. Germline V gene data show CDR1 as DFQATT and CDR2 as SNEGSKA (reference sequence). DNA for the CDR3: TGCAGTGCCCCCGGGCTCCCGGTTAACTATGGCTACACCTTC. Translation: CSAPGLPVNYGYTF.

This clonotype was counted only a few times. This sequence joins TRBV13 and TRBJ2-2; 7 bases are a match to TRBD1. CDR3 length: 15 amino acids. V lost 5 bases to trimming and J lost 2 bases; unmatched junction nucleotides: 5. CDR1 and CDR2 from the germline V gene are PRHDT and FYEKMQ (reference sequence). CDR3 residues: CASSSRDRNTGELFF. CDR3 in DNA: TGTGCCAGCAGCAGCCGGGACAGAAACACCGGGGAGCTGTTTTTT.

The rearrangement uses TRBV5-1 and TRBJ2-5; 7 positions match TRBD1. J lost 9 bases, V lost 0 bases, and 14 bases had no gene match. The CDR3 loop spans 16 amino acids. From germline, CDR1 is SGHRS and CDR2 YFSETQ. The CDR3 region is CASSLAVGTVGMSQYF. CDR3 nucleotide sequence: TGCGCCAGCAGCTTGGCGGTTGGGACAGTGGGCATGTCCCAGTACTTC.

This sequence joins TRBV27 and TRBJ2-5; D is possibly TRBD1 (6 bases). The CDR3 has 14 amino acids. V was pared by 4 bases and J by 5 bases, with 14 bases between. CDR1 MNHEY and CDR2 SMNVEV come from the germline V gene (reference sequence). The CDR3 is CASSSRTEGETQYF. The CDR3 coding sequence is TGTGCCAGCAGTTCAAGGACAGAAGGGGAGACCCAGTACTTC.

This clonotype was picked up a small number of times. The chain joins TRBV9 to TRBJ1-1, with D possibly being TRBD1 (6 bases). There are 14 residues in the CDR3. In germline, CDR1 is SGDLS, CDR2 YYNGEE. V dropped 5 bases and J dropped 7 bases, with 18 bases sitting between them. The CDR3 bases are TGTGCCAGCAGTGTGTCAGGGGATGTCGGTGAAGCTTTCTTT. It is translated as CASSVSGDVGEAFF.

The chain is built from TRBV3-1 and TRBJ2-2; no firm D call. Deletions cut 3 bases from V and 0 bases from J, with 11 bases between. CDR3 length: 16 amino acids. Germline V CDR1 and CDR2: LGHDT, YNNKEL (reference sequence). The CDR3 spells CASSQGSNANTGELFF. The DNA for the CDR3 is TGTGCCAGCAGCCAGGGCTCTAACGCGAACACCGGGGAGCTGTTTTTT. The full variable domain, with the rest looked up from reference TRBV3-1 and TRBJ2-2, is DTAVSQTPKYLVTQMGNDKSIKCEQNLGHDTMYWYKQDSKKFLKIMFSYNNKELIINETVPNRFSPKSPDKAHLNLHINSLELGDSAVYFCASSQGSNANTGELFFGEGSRLTVL.

The V call is TRBV20-1, the J call TRBJ2-1; D is perhaps TRBD1 or TRBD2 (5 bases each). The germline gives CDR1 DFQATT, CDR2 SNEGSKA (reference sequence). Trimming left V 3 bases short and J 8 bases short, with 14 bases between. The CDR3 totals 13 residues. The CDR3 bases are TGCAGTGCTAGCGAGGGACCGGTCGATGAGCAGTTCTTC. It codes for CSASEGPVDEQFF.